The 26 T cell receptor beta chains below were found in one sample sequenced in a study of blood T cell repertoires in COVID-19. TCRdb's table, derived via immunoSEQ multiplex PCR, lists solely in-frame clones and lacks some. The table lists about 61,000 clones, about 91% of them singletons, with about 18% in the top ten. Sequenced material: peripheral blood. The receptors shown here come from a woman aged 80 or over with active COVID-19.

The gene calls are TRBV19 and TRBJ2-7; 7 positions agree with TRBD1. The junction had 6 bases not matched to a gene; V was cut back by 7 bases and J by 3 bases. The germline V gene encodes CDR1 LNHDA and CDR2 SQIVND (reference sequence). CDR3 length: 13 amino acids. The CDR3 loop is CASNVGGHYEQYF. For the CDR3, the DNA is TGTGCCAGTAACGTAGGGGGCCACTACGAGCAGTACTTC.

The V and J genes are TRBV10-3 and TRBJ2-3, with D uncertain. The CDR3 has 11 residues. Trimming removed 8 bases at V and 1 base at J, with 4 bases between. Germline V lookup: CDR1 ENHRY, CDR2 SYGVKD. The CDR3 here is CAIGGTDTQYF. CDR3 nucleotides: TGTGCCATCGGAGGCACAGATACGCAGTATTTT.

The V gene is TRBV2, the J gene TRBJ1-1; D remains unclear. The length of the CDR3 is 14 residues. The V end was cut by 8 bases, the J end by 5 bases, with 18 bases between. In germline, CDR1 is SNHLY, CDR2 FYNNEI. The CDR3 DNA reads TGTGCCAGCGGTTTCTACGGGGTTTCGACTGAAGCTTTCTTT. Translated: CASGFYGVSTEAFF.

V usage is TRBV5-6 and J usage is TRBJ2-3, with 8 positions matching TRBD2. The CDR3 is 14 residues long. V was clipped by 6 bases and J by 4 bases; unmatched bases: 7. The germline CDR1 and CDR2 sequences are SGHDT and YYEEEE. The CDR3 coding sequence is TGTGCCAGCACCGGGGCGGGGGGCTCAGATACGCAGTATTTT. It encodes CASTGAGGSDTQYF.

The CDR3 DNA reads TGTGCCATCGGGCCTTCCGCGGGGGAGGCCGGTGAGCAGTTCTTC. Residues: CAIGPSAGEAGEQFF. The chain recombines TRBV10-3 with TRBJ2-1; 7 bases map to TRBD2. The germline CDR1 and CDR2 sequences are ENHRY and SYGVKD. The CDR3 runs 15 residues. V trimming: 8 bases; J trimming: 9 bases; junction bases outside the gene matches: 16.

This chain uses TRBV4-1 with TRBJ1-2; 9 nucleotides agree with TRBD1. V gave up 1 base and J gave up 2 bases; unmatched junction bases: 5. This CDR3 is built from 16 residues. Germline loops: CDR1 MGHRA, CDR2 YSYEKL. This CDR3 reads CASSQGSGQGNYGYTF. In DNA, the CDR3 is TGCGCCAGCAGCCAAGGGTCGGGACAGGGCAACTATGGCTACACCTTC.

V gene TRBV7-2 combines with J gene TRBJ2-5, with a tentative D call TRBD2 (7 bases). Trimming stripped 5 bases from V and 4 bases from J, with 20 bases between. Germline CDR1 and CDR2: SGHTA and FQGNSA. This CDR3 spans 16 amino acids. The CDR3 sequence: CASSPRGGVVRETQYF. The CDR3 bases are TGTGCCAGCAGCCCAAGGGGGGGGGTGGTCCGAGAGACCCAGTACTTC.

The V call is TRBV19, the J call TRBJ2-1, with D possibly matching TRBD1 (6 bases). Per germline, CDR1 LNHDA and CDR2 SQIVND (reference sequence). This CDR3 contains 12 residues. With 4 bases removed from V and 12 bases from J, the gap between germline ends came to 13 bases. CDR3 in DNA: TGTGCCAGTAGTACAACAGGGTTAGCGCAGTTCTTC. Protein: CASSTTGLAQFF.

The chain has TRBV6-2 or TRBV6-3 and TRBJ1-2, with a possible D match to TRBD1 (5 bases). CDR1 and CDR2 from the germline V gene are MNHEY and SVGEGT. This CDR3 has 14 amino acids. V dropped 6 bases and J dropped 2 bases, with 13 bases sitting between them. The DNA for the CDR3 is TGTGCCAGCAGCCTTTACGGGGGAAACTATGGCTACACCTTC. This encodes CASSLYGGNYGYTF.

The chain is built from TRBV5-1 and TRBJ1-5; 9 bases are shared with TRBD1. Germline CDR1 SGHRS, CDR2 YFSETQ. The CDR3 loop spans 17 amino acids. V was clipped by 4 bases and J by 5 bases; unmatched bases: 13. The CDR3, as DNA: TGCGCCAGCAGCGCGCAACCGGGACAGGGAGAGGATCAGCCCCAGCATTTT. Translating gives CASSAQPGQGEDQPQHF.

A few counts support this clone. The rearrangement joins TRBV6-5 to TRBJ2-7; perhaps TRBD2 as D (6 bases). V lost 3 bases and J 1 base, leaving 10 bases between the germline ends. CDR1 MNHEY and CDR2 SVGAGI come from the germline V gene. This CDR3 contains 14 residues. For the CDR3, the DNA is TGTGCCAGCAGTTATTCCCGGGGGTCCTACGAGCAGTACTTC. The encoded protein is CASSYSRGSYEQYF.

The V gene is TRBV9, the J gene TRBJ2-2; TRBD2 might be the D (6 bases). Germline CDR1 and CDR2: SGDLS and YYNGEE. CDR3 length: 16 residues. With 0 bases removed from V and 4 bases from J, the gap between germline ends came to 13 bases. CDR3 DNA: TGTGCCAGCAGCGTAGGTATTATGGAGGGCACCGGGGAGCTGTTTTTT. Translation gives CASSVGIMEGTGELFF.

The gene calls are TRBV6-2 or TRBV6-3 and TRBJ2-7, with 10 bases fitting TRBD1. Germline CDR1 and CDR2: MNHEY and SVGEGT. The CDR3 is 15 residues long. V lost 2 bases, J lost 3 bases, and 4 bases stayed unmatched. In DNA, the CDR3 is TGTGCCAGCAGTTACACCGGGACAGGGGTCTACGAGCAGTACTTC. The encoded protein is CASSYTGTGVYEQYF.

The V call is TRBV5-1, the J call TRBJ1-4; a weak D match, TRBD1 (5 bases). This CDR3 is built from 16 residues. Germline V gives CDR1 SGHRS, CDR2 YFSETQ. Trimming shortened V by 2 bases and J by 2 bases, and 13 bases separated the two germline ends. CDR3 coding DNA: TGCGCCAGCAGCTTCATCGGGACTCCGACTAATGAAAAACTGTTTTTT. This encodes CASSFIGTPTNEKLFF.

V and J are TRBV4-3 and TRBJ1-2; possibly TRBD1 for D (5 bases). V was cut by 2 bases and J by 3 bases, with 13 bases left in between. Germline CDR1 and CDR2: LGHNA and YSLEER. This CDR3 has 15 amino acids. CDR3 nucleotide sequence: TGCGCCAGCAGCCAACATGGGGGGGGTTACTATGGCTACACCTTC. It specifies CASSQHGGGYYGYTF.

This rearrangement joins TRBV2 to TRBJ2-7, with 8 positions matching TRBD2. The CDR3 has 15 amino acids. With V trimmed by 6 bases and J by 1 base, 8 bases remained unmatched. The germline CDR1 and CDR2 sequences are SNHLY and FYNNEI. CDR3 nucleotide sequence: TGTGCCAGCAGCCGCCCGGGACTAGATTCCTACGAGCAGTACTTC. Encoded protein: CASSRPGLDSYEQYF.

The chain is built from TRBV28 and TRBJ1-4; the match to TRBD1 covers 7 bases. The V gene end was trimmed by 8 bases and the J gene end by 4 bases; junction bases not matched to a gene: 7. CDR3 length equals 14 residues. CDR1 and CDR2 (germline): MDHEN, SYDVKM. The CDR3 here is CASLGRGNNEKLFF. CDR3 in DNA: TGTGCCAGCCTGGGCAGGGGGAATAATGAAAAACTGTTTTTT.

This clone was seen once. V and J are TRBV5-1 and TRBJ2-7; no firm D call. From germline, CDR1 is SGHRS and CDR2 YFSETQ. The CDR3 is 15 amino acids. The V end lost 4 bases, the J end lost 3 bases, and 17 bases lay between the germline ends. CDR3 nucleotides: TGCGCCAGCAGCGCCATTGGGCTTACTCACTACGAGCAGTACTTC. It is translated as CASSAIGLTHYEQYF.

The chain has TRBV29-1 and TRBJ2-5; 7 bases align to TRBD1. Germline CDR1 and CDR2: SQVTM and ANQGSEA. The CDR3 has 11 residues. The V segment lost 8 bases and the J segment 4 bases; nucleotides outside the gene matches: 4. The CDR3 bases are TGCAGCATGAACAGGGGAGAGACCCAGTACTTC. Amino acid sequence: CSMNRGETQYF.

This clone appeared a few times. The J gene is TRBJ2-7, the V gene TRBV7-8; unclear D gene. The length of the CDR3 is 12 residues. CDR1 SGHVS and CDR2 FQNEAQ come from the germline V gene. Trimming left V 10 bases short and J 4 bases short, with 14 bases between. The CDR3 loop reads CATSPRLYEQYF. The DNA for the CDR3 is TGTGCCACAAGCCCCAGGTTATACGAGCAGTACTTC.

The chain uses TRBV5-6 and TRBJ1-1; a weak D match, TRBD1 (5 bases). Germline lookup yields CDR1 SGHDT and CDR2 YYEEEE. Between the trimmed V and J ends, which lost 3 bases and 4 bases, there was a span of 10 bases. The CDR3 totals 13 residues. The CDR3 spells CASSWDGGTEAFF. CDR3 bases: TGTGCCAGCAGCTGGGACGGGGGCACTGAAGCTTTCTTT.

The chain is built from TRBV7-9 and TRBJ2-5; 8 nucleotides agree with TRBD2. Germline-derived CDR1 and CDR2 are SEHNR and FQNEAQ (reference sequence). J gave up 5 bases and V 5 bases, and 4 bases lay outside the gene matches. The CDR3 contains 13 residues. Here the CDR3 reads CASSRTSRETQYF. For the CDR3, the DNA is TGTGCCAGCAGCCGGACTAGCAGGGAGACCCAGTACTTC.

The rearrangement uses TRBV18 and TRBJ2-5; D remains unclear. The CDR3 has 13 amino acids. V lost 3 bases to trimming and J lost 2 bases, with 7 bases between them. Germline loops: CDR1 KGHSH, CDR2 LQKENI. CDR3 bases: TGTGCCAGCTCACCGGCACAGCAAGAGACCCAGTACTTC. Its translation is CASSPAQQETQYF.

The chain is built from TRBV4-2 and TRBJ2-7, with a tentative D call TRBD2 (5 bases). The CDR3 contains 14 residues. Germline CDR1 and CDR2: LGHNA and YNFKEQ. V lost 4 bases and J lost 4, with 14 bases in between. The DNA for the CDR3 is TGTGCCAGCAGCCTGCGAGGGTCTGCATACGAGCAGTACTTC. Residues: CASSLRGSAYEQYF.

The V call is TRBV7-3, the J call TRBJ2-6, with TRBD1 as a possible D gene (6 bases). V lost 4 bases and J 4 bases, leaving 11 bases between the germline ends. CDR1 and CDR2 (germline): SGHTA, FQGTGA. This CDR3 has 15 residues. This CDR3 reads CASSSTGDGANVLTF. In DNA, the CDR3 is TGTGCCAGCAGCTCGACAGGAGACGGGGCCAACGTCCTGACTTTC.

This chain uses TRBV6-5 with TRBJ2-3; 7 nucleotides align to TRBD2. The CDR3 consists of 15 residues. CDR1 and CDR2 from the germline V gene are MNHEY and SVGAGI. V lost 8 bases and J lost 8; bases outside the gene matches: 16. The CDR3 loop reads CASSSGARGPLTQYF. CDR3 sequence (DNA): TGTGCCAGCTCGAGCGGGGCCCGGGGCCCCCTTACGCAGTATTTT.